This TCR beta chain comes out of a study of control samples from healthy donors and cancer patients. Between the trimmed V and J ends, which lost 6 bases and 5 bases, there was a span of 10 bases. Germline V gives CDR1 MDHEN, CDR2 SYDVKM. The CDR3 covers 12 residues. This clone was counted a single time. The table came from immunoSEQ multiplex PCR; TCRdb's copy has only in-frame clones and leaves some out. The data hold about 170,000 clones, with about 90% observed a single time. The receptor was isolated from a man in his thirties or forties in good health. What was sequenced was blood. This chain joins TRBV28 and TRBJ1-2; D gene ambiguous. CDR3 coding DNA: TGTGCCAGCAGCTGGGTAGGGTATGGCTACACCTTC. It encodes CASSWVGYGYTF.